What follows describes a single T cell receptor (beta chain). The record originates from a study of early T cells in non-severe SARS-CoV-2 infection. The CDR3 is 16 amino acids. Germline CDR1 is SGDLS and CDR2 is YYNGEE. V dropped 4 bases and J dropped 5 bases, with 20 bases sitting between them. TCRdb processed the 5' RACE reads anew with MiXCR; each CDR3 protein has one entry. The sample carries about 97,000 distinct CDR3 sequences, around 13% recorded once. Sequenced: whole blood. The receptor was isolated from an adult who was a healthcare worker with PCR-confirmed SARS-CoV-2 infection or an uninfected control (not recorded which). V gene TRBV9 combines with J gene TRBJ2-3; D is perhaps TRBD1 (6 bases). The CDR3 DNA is TGTGCCAGCAGCCTGGGGGCACCCCGAAGGGGAGATACGCAGTATTTT. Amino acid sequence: CASSLGAPRRGDTQYF. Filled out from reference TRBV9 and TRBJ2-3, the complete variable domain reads DSGVTQTPKHLITATGQRVTLRCSPRSGDLSVYWYQQSLDQGLQFLIQYYNGEERAKGNILERFSAQQFPDLHSELNLSSLELGDSALYFCASSLGAPRRGDTQYFGPGTRLTVL.